The 14 T cell receptor beta chains below all came from one sample that was sequenced in a study of cytomegalovirus exposure and HLA in healthy donors. The protocol was immunoSEQ multiplex PCR, while the TCRdb copy is restricted to in-frame clones and leaves out a portion. Of about 280,000 clones listed, approximately 87% are singletons. The sequencing sample was made of PBMCs. Receptor source: a woman aged 18-30 years in good health and CMV-seronegative.

This clone has more than one count but fewer than ten. The chain recombines TRBV2 with TRBJ1-1, with TRBD1 as a possible D gene (5 bases). Germline loops: CDR1 SNHLY, CDR2 FYNNEI. This CDR3 contains 14 residues. The ends were cut back, 2 bases at V and 8 bases at J, with 15 bases in the middle. The CDR3, as DNA: TGTGCCAGCAGTGAACAGGGCCCGAGCAAGGAAGCTTTCTTT. The encoded protein is CASSEQGPSKEAFF.

The chain recombines TRBV2 with TRBJ1-3; D is unclear. CDR3 length equals 16 residues. Germline loops: CDR1 SNHLY, CDR2 FYNNEI. The germline V and J ends were trimmed by 5 bases and 1 base, with 15 bases remaining between them. This chain's CDR3 is CASSREDTPSGNTIYF. The DNA of the CDR3 is TGTGCCAGCAGTAGGGAGGATACCCCTTCTGGAAACACCATATATTTT.

The rearrangement joins TRBV18 to TRBJ2-1, with TRBD2 matching 16 bases. Germline CDR1 KGHSH, CDR2 LQKENI. The CDR3 loop spans 19 amino acids. J was trimmed by 10 bases and V by 0 bases; bases with no gene match: 12. CDR3 region: CASSPPTGGTSGRAREQFF. The CDR3, as DNA: TGTGCCAGCTCACCACCGACCGGCGGGACTAGCGGGAGGGCGCGGGAGCAGTTCTTC.

V usage is TRBV27 and J usage is TRBJ2-6; 11 positions agree with TRBD1. Germline CDR1 MNHEY, CDR2 SMNVEV (reference sequence). The CDR3 consists of 18 residues. Losses at the gene ends were 8 bases for V and 2 bases for J; bases not matched to a gene: 11. The CDR3 is CASRGERDRGAGANVLTF. CDR3 sequence (DNA): TGTGCCAGCCGGGGCGAAAGGGACAGGGGGGCTGGGGCCAACGTCCTGACTTTC.

The chain is built from TRBV5-1 and TRBJ2-7; 10 nucleotides agree with TRBD1. From germline, CDR1 is SGHRS and CDR2 YFSETQ. The CDR3 totals 14 residues. Unmatched junction bases numbered 3, after V lost 3 bases and J lost 3 bases. CDR3 sequence: CASSSGQGNYEQYF. The CDR3 DNA is TGCGCCAGCAGCTCGGGACAGGGGAACTACGAGCAGTACTTC.

Ten or more counts support this clone. This CDR3 is CASSGDRGGNTEAFF. DNA for the CDR3: TGTGCCAGCAGCGGGGACAGGGGCGGGAACACTGAAGCTTTCTTT. The V gene is TRBV5-6, the J gene TRBJ1-1; 10 bases line up with TRBD1. Germline V CDR1 and CDR2: SGHDT, YYEEEE. The ends lost 4 bases at V and 1 base at J; junction bases unmatched: 4. The CDR3 is 15 residues long. Based on the CDR3 plus reference TRBV5-6 and TRBJ1-1, the full variable domain is DAGVTQSPTHLIKTRGQQVTLRCSPKSGHDTVSWYQQALGQGPQFIFQYYEEEERQRGNFPDRFSGHQFPNYSSELNVNALLLGDSALYLCASSGDRGGNTEAFFGQGTRLTVV.

The sample holds a few counts of this clone. The chain uses TRBV5-1 and TRBJ1-1; 8 nucleotides line up with TRBD1. The germline CDR1 and CDR2 sequences are SGHRS and YFSETQ. This CDR3 comprises 13 residues. J lost 3 bases, V lost 5 bases, and 3 bases had no gene match. CDR3 residues: CASRQQGDTEAFF. In DNA form, the CDR3 reads TGCGCCAGCAGACAACAGGGGGACACTGAAGCTTTCTTT.

The count of this clone is one. V and J are TRBV10-2 and TRBJ2-3; D not certain. The germline V gene encodes CDR1 WSHSY and CDR2 SAAADI. Trimming shortened V by 4 bases and J by 6 bases, and 14 bases separated the two germline ends. The CDR3 has 14 residues. Here the CDR3 DNA reads TGCGCCAGCAGTGGGCAGTGGGTGGAGGATACGCAGTATTTT. Protein product: CASSGQWVEDTQYF.

This clone was observed a single time. This rearrangement joins TRBV28 to TRBJ1-1; D might be TRBD1 (6 bases). Germline V gene lookup returns CDR1 MDHEN and CDR2 SYDVKM. Deletions cut 8 bases from V and 0 bases from J, with 16 bases between. The CDR3 runs 15 residues. CDR3 coding DNA: TGTGCCAGCGGGGAGGGGGGCGCAATGAACACTGAAGCTTTCTTT. It translates to CASGEGGAMNTEAFF. Full variable domain (outside the CDR3, taken from reference TRBV28 and TRBJ1-1): DVKVTQSSRYLVKRTGEKVFLECVQDMDHENMFWYRQDPGLGLRLIYFSYDVKMKEKGDIPEGYSVSREKKERFSLILESASTNQTSMYLCASGEGGAMNTEAFFGQGTRLTVV.

In DNA form, the CDR3 reads TGTGCCAGTAGTATAGGTCCAGGGTTCGTGGACACTGAAGCTTTCTTT. Its translation: CASSIGPGFVDTEAFF. The chain uses TRBV19 and TRBJ1-1; D might be TRBD1 (5 bases). V lost 1 base to trimming and J lost 3 bases, with 15 bases between them. The CDR3 spans 16 residues. Germline CDR1 is LNHDA and CDR2 is SQIVND (reference sequence).

The table lists this clone with a count of one. V gene TRBV6-5 combines with J gene TRBJ2-2; 8 nucleotides match TRBD1. The CDR3 spans 15 residues. V dropped 2 bases and J dropped 6; count of bases not matched to a gene: 5. Germline V CDR1 and CDR2: MNHEY, SVGAGI. The CDR3 region has the DNA TGTGCCAGCAGTTACAGACAGGGGAGCCCCGGGGAGCTGTTTTTT. Amino acids: CASSYRQGSPGELFF.

The chain carries TRBV7-3 and TRBJ2-6; TRBD1 matches 11 bases. Germline assignment: CDR1 SGHTA and CDR2 FQGTGA. Trimming cost V 3 bases and J 1 base; bases outside gene matches: 2. This CDR3 has 17 residues. The CDR3 loop reads CASSFGTGGSGANVLTF. The CDR3 region has the DNA TGTGCCAGCAGCTTCGGGACAGGGGGGTCTGGGGCCAACGTCCTGACTTTC.

V usage is TRBV2 and J usage is TRBJ2-3; the match to TRBD2 covers 8 bases. This CDR3 is 16 amino acids long. Germline values: CDR1 SNHLY, CDR2 FYNNEI. Trimming at V came to 3 bases and at J to 5 bases, leaving 10 bases not matched to a gene. The CDR3 DNA reads TGTGCCAGCAGTGACACCGGGAGGGCCCTGAAAGATACGCAGTATTTT. Its translation is CASSDTGRALKDTQYF.

The chain couples TRBV28 to TRBJ1-1; D gene ambiguous. Trimming removed 3 bases at V and 4 bases at J, with 9 bases between. CDR3 length: 13 amino acids. Germline V gives CDR1 MDHEN, CDR2 SYDVKM. CDR3 amino acids: CASSLRSPTEAFF. The CDR3 DNA sequence: TGTGCCAGCAGTTTGAGGTCTCCCACTGAAGCTTTCTTT.